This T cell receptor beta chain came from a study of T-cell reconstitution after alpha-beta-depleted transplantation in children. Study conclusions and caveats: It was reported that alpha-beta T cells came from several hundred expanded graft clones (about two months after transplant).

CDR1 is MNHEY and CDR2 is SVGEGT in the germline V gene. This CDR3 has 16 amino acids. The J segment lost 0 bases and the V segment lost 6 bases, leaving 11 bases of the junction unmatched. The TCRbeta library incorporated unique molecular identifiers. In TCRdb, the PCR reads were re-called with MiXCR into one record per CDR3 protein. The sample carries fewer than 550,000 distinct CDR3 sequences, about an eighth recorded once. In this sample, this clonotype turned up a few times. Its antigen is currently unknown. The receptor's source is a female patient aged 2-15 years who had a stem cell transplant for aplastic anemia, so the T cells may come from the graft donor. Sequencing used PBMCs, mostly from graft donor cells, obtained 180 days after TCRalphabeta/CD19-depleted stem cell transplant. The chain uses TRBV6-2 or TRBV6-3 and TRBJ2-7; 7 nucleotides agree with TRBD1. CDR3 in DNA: TGTGCCAGCAGCCCGAGGGGGCAGAGGAGCTCCTACGAGCAGTACTTC. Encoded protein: CASSPRGQRSSYEQYF.